The rows below give T cell receptor beta chains drawn from one sample of a study of CD4 T cells in relation to SARS-CoV-2 and coronaviruses. No antigen has been assigned to these receptors. Here immunoSEQ multiplex PCR was the method, and the copy in TCRdb shows in-frame clones only, minus some. The profile shows 25,000 to 30,000 clones, about 70% of them singletons. The sample taken for sequencing was CD4+ T cells from PBMCs, cultured in vitro. The receptors were sampled from a human donor in good health. Each CDR3 is given with its conserved first and last residue. Fields, in order: CDR3 protein, CDR3 DNA, J gene, V gene, D gene, clone size. The D gene is left open where the match is weak. Clone size is given for some rows only: seen once, a few or many times, or a class if the clone is expanded.

cdr3_aa: CASGFTDTQYF
cdr3_nt: TGTGCTAGTGGTTTTACCGATACGCAGTATTTT
j_call: TRBJ2-3
v_call: TRBV12-5
d_call: .
clone_size: .

cdr3_aa: CASSLTGGSYNEQFF
cdr3_nt: TGTGCCAGCAGTTTAACAGGGGGCTCCTACAATGAGCAGTTCTTC
j_call: TRBJ2-1
v_call: TRBV27
d_call: TRBD1
clone_size: .

cdr3_aa: CASSLEGAGVVGETQYF
cdr3_nt: TGTGCCAGCAGCTTAGAGGGGGCAGGGGTAGTAGGAGAGACCCAGTACTTC
j_call: TRBJ2-5
v_call: TRBV13
d_call: TRBD1
clone_size: .

cdr3_aa: CASSLAPGGEGQETQYF
cdr3_nt: TGCGCCAGCAGCTTGGCCCCAGGGGGCGAAGGCCAAGAGACCCAGTACTTC
j_call: TRBJ2-5
v_call: TRBV5-1
d_call: TRBD1
clone_size: .

cdr3_aa: CASSYDRDTDTQYF
cdr3_nt: TGTGCCAGCAGTTACGACAGGGACACAGATACGCAGTATTTT
j_call: TRBJ2-3
v_call: TRBV6-5
d_call: TRBD1
clone_size: .

cdr3_aa: CASSQARAYNEQFF
cdr3_nt: TGTGCCAGCAGCCAAGCTCGGGCCTACAATGAGCAGTTCTTC
j_call: TRBJ2-1
v_call: TRBV3-1/TRBV3-2
d_call: .
clone_size: few

cdr3_aa: CASNGQGGPYEQYF
cdr3_nt: TGTGCCAGCAATGGACAGGGGGGCCCCTACGAGCAGTACTTC
j_call: TRBJ2-7
v_call: TRBV2
d_call: TRBD1
clone_size: .

cdr3_aa: CASSDDRVSPLHF
cdr3_nt: TGTGCCAGCAGCGATGACAGGGTCTCACCCCTCCACTTT
j_call: TRBJ1-6
v_call: TRBV7-2
d_call: TRBD1
clone_size: .

cdr3_aa: CASSQGLGTGTGELFF
cdr3_nt: TGTGCCAGCAGCCAAGGACTCGGGACAGGGACCGGGGAGCTGTTTTTT
j_call: TRBJ2-2
v_call: TRBV3-1/TRBV3-2
d_call: TRBD1
clone_size: .

cdr3_aa: CASGFNPQGRALSYEQYF
cdr3_nt: TGTGCTAGTGGTTTTAATCCGCAGGGCAGGGCCCTTTCCTACGAGCAGTACTTC
j_call: TRBJ2-7
v_call: TRBV12-5
d_call: .
clone_size: .

cdr3_aa: CASSEPHKPGGNTIYF
cdr3_nt: TGTGCCAGCAGTGAACCCCACAAACCAGGGGGAAACACCATATATTTT
j_call: TRBJ1-3
v_call: TRBV6-1
d_call: .
clone_size: .

cdr3_aa: CASSLSRGADTQYF
cdr3_nt: TGTGCCAGCAGCTTAAGCAGGGGCGCAGATACGCAGTATTTT
j_call: TRBJ2-3
v_call: TRBV7-3
d_call: .
clone_size: .

cdr3_aa: CASSISRDTISYNEQFF
cdr3_nt: TGTGCCAGTAGTATATCCCGCGATACTATCTCCTACAATGAGCAGTTCTTC
j_call: TRBJ2-1
v_call: TRBV19
d_call: .
clone_size: .

cdr3_aa: CASSINTGELFF
cdr3_nt: TGTGCCAGCAGTATAAACACCGGGGAGCTGTTTTTT
j_call: TRBJ2-2
v_call: TRBV6-6
d_call: .
clone_size: .

cdr3_aa: CASSQHFPGEPGTQYF
cdr3_nt: TGCGCCAGCAGCCAACACTTCCCCGGGGAACCGGGGACCCAGTACTTC
j_call: TRBJ2-5
v_call: TRBV4-1
d_call: .
clone_size: once

cdr3_aa: CASSVGLAGSYNEQFF
cdr3_nt: TGTGCCAGCAGCGTAGGACTAGCGGGCTCCTACAATGAGCAGTTCTTC
j_call: TRBJ2-1
v_call: TRBV9
d_call: TRBD2
clone_size: .

cdr3_aa: CASTGGPGQNTEAFF
cdr3_nt: TGTGCCAGTACGGGCGGTCCGGGGCAGAACACTGAAGCTTTCTTT
j_call: TRBJ1-1
v_call: TRBV19
d_call: .
clone_size: .

cdr3_aa: CASSGQSGGGYTDTQYF
cdr3_nt: TGTGCCAGCAGCGGCCAGTCAGGGGGCGGGTATACAGATACGCAGTATTTT
j_call: TRBJ2-3
v_call: TRBV9
d_call: TRBD1
clone_size: .

cdr3_aa: CASSLETGGGYTF
cdr3_nt: TGTGCCAGCAGCTTGGAAACAGGAGGTGGCTACACCTTC
j_call: TRBJ1-2
v_call: TRBV5-4
d_call: .
clone_size: .

cdr3_aa: CASSLTDIYNEQFF
cdr3_nt: TGTGCCAGCAGCTTAACGGACATCTACAATGAGCAGTTCTTC
j_call: TRBJ2-1
v_call: TRBV7-3
d_call: .
clone_size: .

cdr3_aa: CASSQDLVTQYF
cdr3_nt: TGCGCCAGCAGCCAAGATCTGGTGACCCAGTACTTC
j_call: TRBJ2-5
v_call: TRBV4-3
d_call: .
clone_size: .

cdr3_aa: CASIQGQGSQPQHF
cdr3_nt: TGTGCCAGCATTCAGGGACAGGGTAGTCAGCCCCAGCATTTT
j_call: TRBJ1-5
v_call: TRBV6-5
d_call: TRBD1
clone_size: .

cdr3_aa: CAWSVPSLSGGYEQYF
cdr3_nt: TGTGCCTGGAGTGTACCATCTCTTAGCGGGGGTTACGAGCAGTACTTC
j_call: TRBJ2-7
v_call: TRBV30
d_call: TRBD2
clone_size: .

cdr3_aa: CASSLGLAGETQYF
cdr3_nt: TGTGCCAGCAGCTTAGGGCTAGCCGGGGAGACCCAGTACTTC
j_call: TRBJ2-5
v_call: TRBV7-2
d_call: .
clone_size: .

cdr3_aa: CASSGSQGTNTEAFF
cdr3_nt: TGTGCCAGCTCAGGATCACAGGGAACCAACACTGAAGCTTTCTTT
j_call: TRBJ1-1
v_call: TRBV18
d_call: .
clone_size: .

cdr3_aa: CSVRRETQYF
cdr3_nt: TGCAGCGTTCGAAGAGAGACCCAGTACTTC
j_call: TRBJ2-5
v_call: TRBV29-1
d_call: .
clone_size: .

cdr3_aa: CASSIGPLSSNQPQHF
cdr3_nt: TGCGCCAGCAGCATCGGACCCCTTTCTAGCAATCAGCCCCAGCATTTT
j_call: TRBJ1-5
v_call: TRBV5-1
d_call: .
clone_size: .

cdr3_aa: CASSSYGQAGADTQYF
cdr3_nt: TGTGCCAGCAGTTCATACGGACAGGCTGGGGCAGATACGCAGTATTTT
j_call: TRBJ2-3
v_call: TRBV6-6
d_call: TRBD1
clone_size: .

cdr3_aa: CASSPPRASFYNEQFF
cdr3_nt: TGTGCCAGCAGCCCCCCTCGGGCTAGCTTTTACAATGAGCAGTTCTTC
j_call: TRBJ2-1
v_call: TRBV7-2
d_call: .
clone_size: .

cdr3_aa: CASSLNRGSGNTIYF
cdr3_nt: TGTGCCAGCAGCTTAAACAGGGGCTCTGGAAACACCATATATTTT
j_call: TRBJ1-3
v_call: TRBV11-2
d_call: TRBD1
clone_size: .

cdr3_aa: CASRAAGRFYEQYF
cdr3_nt: TGTGCCAGCCGTGCGGCAGGACGGTTCTACGAGCAGTACTTC
j_call: TRBJ2-7
v_call: TRBV2
d_call: .
clone_size: once